The 22 T cell receptor beta chains presented below share a single source sample, sequenced in a study of radiation and T cells in renal cell carcinoma. Time point specified: blood 4 weeks post-SBRT, at nephrectomy. Treatment noted: 15 Gy SBRT to primary tumor, nephrectomy 4 weeks later. Measured with immunoSEQ multiplex PCR; TCRdb has only the in-frame clones, and not every one. This sample has under 200,000 clones; around 90% occur once, and the top ten carry 10% to 12%. The source was blood, collected from a patient whose treatment included radiotherapy and nephrectomy. These receptors were obtained from a woman aged 45-65 years with renal cell carcinoma.

This clone has just a few counts. The V gene is TRBV19, the J gene TRBJ2-6; TRBD1 aligns across 10 bases. The CDR3 extends over 15 amino acids. The V gene end was trimmed by 10 bases and the J gene end by 5 bases; junction bases not matched to a gene: 8. The germline V gene has CDR1 LNHDA and CDR2 SQIVND (reference sequence). The CDR3 DNA reads as TGTGCCACTGGGACAGGGGACTTCTGGGCCAACGTCCTGACTTTC. This codes for CATGTGDFWANVLTF.

V usage is TRBV5-1 and J usage is TRBJ1-6; possible D gene TRBD1, 5 bases. Between the trimmed V and J ends, which lost 7 bases and 0 bases, there was a span of 17 bases. The CDR3 totals 17 residues. CDR1 SGHRS and CDR2 YFSETQ come from the germline V gene. CDR3 nucleotides: TGCGCCAGCCGTCCGAGGGACGGGAGCTCCTATAATTCACCCCTCCACTTT. Amino acid sequence: CASRPRDGSSYNSPLHF.

This clone showed up just once. This rearrangement joins TRBV18 to TRBJ2-7; 10 bases line up with TRBD1. Germline V CDR1 and CDR2: KGHSH, LQKENI. V shed 6 bases and J 4 bases; nucleotides not matched to a gene: 6. The CDR3 covers 14 residues. Here the CDR3 DNA reads TGTGCCAGCTCCCCGACAGGGGGCCAGTACGAGCAGTACTTC. Amino acid sequence: CASSPTGGQYEQYF.

The genes are TRBV19 and TRBJ1-2; TRBD1 matches at 7 bases. Looked up from germline, CDR1 is LNHDA and CDR2 is SQIVND (reference sequence). The CDR3 covers 14 residues. The V gene end was trimmed by 7 bases and the J gene end by 3 bases; junction bases not matched to a gene: 8. This CDR3 reads CASTAGQRYYGYTF. The CDR3 DNA reads as TGTGCCAGTACCGCGGGACAGAGATACTATGGCTACACCTTC.

The rearrangement uses TRBV5-5 and TRBJ2-7, with TRBD1 identical over 9 bases. Germline CDR1 and CDR2: SGHKS and YYEKEE (reference sequence). Germline trimming cut 7 bases from V and 2 bases from J; bases unmatched to any gene: 10. This CDR3 region has 15 residues. The CDR3 loop is CASGQGLSEAYEQYF. CDR3 nucleotides: TGTGCCAGCGGACAGGGGCTAAGTGAGGCCTACGAGCAGTACTTC.

A single count supports this clone. This chain joins TRBV4-2 and TRBJ1-5, with D unclear. From germline, CDR1 is LGHNA and CDR2 YNFKEQ. This CDR3 has 14 amino acids. V was shortened by 4 bases and J by 7 bases, with 14 bases between the two germline ends. CDR3 residues: CASSPLEAAQPQHF. As DNA, the CDR3 is TGTGCCAGCAGCCCGCTGGAGGCTGCCCAGCCCCAGCATTTT.

This clone was observed a few times. This chain connects TRBV4-3 to TRBJ2-7; D may correspond to TRBD1 or TRBD2 (5 bases each). Germline V gene data show CDR1 as LGHNA and CDR2 as YSLEER. Deletions cut 1 base from V and 0 bases from J, with 13 bases between. There are 16 residues in the CDR3. CDR3 residues: CASSQVLGTVSYEQYF. The CDR3 nucleotides are TGCGCCAGCAGCCAAGTTCTCGGGACGGTCTCCTACGAGCAGTACTTC.

This clone was seen only once. The rearrangement links TRBV7-9 to TRBJ1-2; perhaps TRBD1 as D (5 bases). Trimming took off 5 bases at V and 2 bases at J, with 9 bases between the two ends. There are 13 residues in the CDR3. Looked up from germline, CDR1 is SEHNR and CDR2 is FQNEAQ (reference sequence). CDR3 in amino acids: CASSPEGNYGYTF. The DNA for the CDR3 is TGTGCCAGCAGCCCTGAGGGGAACTATGGCTACACCTTC.

The chain is built from TRBV7-9 and TRBJ2-7; 8 bases fit TRBD2. The germline CDR1 and CDR2 sequences are SEHNR and FQNEAQ (reference sequence). V shed 7 bases and J 5 bases; nucleotides not matched to a gene: 10. This CDR3 is built from 14 residues. The CDR3 region is CASTQPGGLHEQYF. In DNA form, the CDR3 reads TGTGCCAGCACCCAGCCGGGGGGGCTCCACGAGCAGTACTTC.

The chain recombines TRBV19 with TRBJ1-5; 7 bases are shared with TRBD1. Germline V gene data show CDR1 as LNHDA and CDR2 as SQIVND (reference sequence). V was pared by 1 base and J by 5 bases, with 5 bases of the junction left unmatched. The CDR3 length is 15 residues. The CDR3 loop is CASSIVQGSDQPQHF. The CDR3, as DNA: TGTGCCAGTAGTATAGTACAGGGGTCGGATCAGCCCCAGCATTTT.

V is TRBV7-9 and J is TRBJ2-1; 14 bases fit TRBD2. This CDR3 contains 17 residues. Germline trimming cut 5 bases from V and 8 bases from J; bases unmatched to any gene: 11. Germline CDR1 reads SEHNR; CDR2 reads FQNEAQ (reference sequence). Here the CDR3 reads CASSTPGLAGDGHEQFF. The CDR3 nucleotides are TGTGCCAGCAGCACCCCGGGACTAGCGGGGGACGGGCATGAGCAGTTCTTC.

This chain connects TRBV7-2 to TRBJ2-3; D remains unclear. V was shortened by 3 bases and J by 0 bases, with 13 bases between the two germline ends. Germline CDR1 reads SGHTA; CDR2 reads FQGNSA. This CDR3 spans 16 amino acids. This CDR3 reads CASSFSPQESTDTQYF. Here the CDR3 DNA reads TGTGCCAGCAGCTTCAGCCCCCAGGAGAGCACAGATACGCAGTATTTT.

Only one count was recorded for this clone. The chain combines TRBV5-1 with TRBJ1-6; 9 bases map to TRBD1. V lost 2 bases, J lost 6 bases, and 15 bases stayed unmatched. Germline V gives CDR1 SGHRS, CDR2 YFSETQ. The CDR3 consists of 19 residues. This CDR3 reads CASSLSTGGERLFNSPLHF. The CDR3 region has the DNA TGCGCCAGCAGCTTATCAACAGGGGGCGAGAGGCTGTTTAATTCACCCCTCCACTTT.

J is TRBJ1-2 and V is TRBV5-4; D gene uncertain. Between the trimmed V and J ends, which lost 0 bases and 4 bases, there was a span of 7 bases. The CDR3 loop spans 13 amino acids. Germline V gene lookup returns CDR1 SGHNT and CDR2 YYREEE (reference sequence). The CDR3 here is CASSLVGSYGYTF. CDR3 sequence (DNA): TGTGCCAGCAGCTTGGTGGGCTCCTATGGCTACACCTTC.

A few counts support this clone. In DNA, the CDR3 is TGTGCCAGCAGCTTAGCGGTACGGGGCACCGGGGAGCTGTTTTTT. Protein: CASSLAVRGTGELFF. This sequence joins TRBV7-2 and TRBJ2-2; possibly TRBD2 for D (5 bases). This CDR3 contains 15 residues. With 0 bases removed from V and 4 bases from J, the gap between germline ends came to 9 bases. CDR1 SGHTA and CDR2 FQGNSA come from the germline V gene. The full variable domain, with the rest looked up from reference TRBV7-2 and TRBJ2-2, is GAGVSQSPSNKVTEKGKDVELRCDPISGHTALYWYRQSLGQGLEFLIYFQGNSAPDKSGLPSDRFSAERTGGSVSTLTIQRTQQEDSAVYLCASSLAVRGTGELFFGEGSRLTVL.

The V gene is TRBV6-6, the J gene TRBJ2-7; D may be TRBD1 or TRBD2 (8 bases each). The germline CDR1 and CDR2 sequences are MNHNY and SVGAGI (reference sequence). The V end lost 5 bases, the J end lost 9 bases, and 20 bases lay between the germline ends. The CDR3 totals 14 residues. CDR3 bases: TGTGCCAGCAGTATCAGACAGGGGAGCGGGGGGCAGTACTTC. It specifies CASSIRQGSGGQYF.

This chain connects TRBV2 to TRBJ1-1, with no clear D. The CDR3 has 13 residues. Trimming cost V 2 bases and J 2 bases, with 6 bases left between them. CDR1 is SNHLY and CDR2 is FYNNEI in the germline V gene. CDR3 sequence reads: CASSERENTEAFF. In DNA, the CDR3 is TGTGCCAGCAGTGAAAGAGAAAACACTGAAGCTTTCTTT. Full variable domain (outside the CDR3, taken from reference TRBV2 and TRBJ1-1): EPEVTQTPSHQVTQMGQEVILRCVPISNHLYFYWYRQILGQKVEFLVSFYNNEISEKSEIFDDQFSVERPDGSNFTLKIRSTKLEDSAMYFCASSERENTEAFFGQGTRLTVV.

The chain employs TRBV10-1 and TRBJ2-7, with 10 bases that match TRBD1. Germline CDR1 and CDR2: WNHNN and SYGVQD (reference sequence). Unmatched junction bases numbered 5, after V lost 3 bases and J lost 6 bases. CDR3 length: 14 residues. The CDR3 bases are TGCGCCAGCAGTGAATCCGGGACAGGGGTCGAGCAGTACTTC. Translated, it gives CASSESGTGVEQYF.

This rearrangement joins TRBV29-1 to TRBJ2-7, with D possibly called TRBD1 or TRBD2 (7 bases each). The CDR3 is made up of 15 amino acids. CDR1 and CDR2 (germline): SQVTM, ANQGSEA. The V gene lost 2 bases and the J gene lost 2 bases, with 16 bases spanning the gap. In DNA, the CDR3 is TGCAGCGTTGAAACTGGCAGGGGGACTACCTACGAGCAGTACTTC. This codes for CSVETGRGTTYEQYF.

The V call is TRBV6-5, the J call TRBJ1-4; D remains unclear. The length of the CDR3 is 13 residues. V lost 1 base, J lost 4 bases, and 4 bases lay in between. Germline loops: CDR1 MNHEY, CDR2 SVGAGI. CDR3 residues: CASSYYINEKLFF. CDR3 DNA: TGTGCCAGCAGTTACTACATTAATGAAAAACTGTTTTTT.

CDR3 protein: CASSEPPGELFF. The CDR3 DNA is TGTGCCAGCAGTGAACCTCCCGGGGAGCTGTTTTTT. The V call is TRBV2, the J call TRBJ2-2; D is unresolved. This CDR3 has 12 residues. Trimming removed 2 bases from V and 6 bases from J, with 4 bases in between. Per germline, CDR1 SNHLY and CDR2 FYNNEI.

The chain is built from TRBV19 and TRBJ2-1; the D call may be TRBD1 or TRBD2 (6 bases each). V lost 5 bases to trimming and J lost 10 bases, with 12 bases between them. This CDR3 has 12 residues. Germline V CDR1 and CDR2: LNHDA, SQIVND (reference sequence). The CDR3, as DNA: TGTGCCAGTAGTTTGGGGGGCGTAGAGCAGTTCTTC. Translating it yields CASSLGGVEQFF.